The 28 T cell receptor beta chains listed next were all sequenced from one sample in a study of cytomegalovirus exposure and HLA in healthy donors. The study ran its PCR with 60 Vbeta and 13 Jbeta primers. Assay: immunoSEQ multiplex PCR; the TCRdb copy retains only in-frame clones and omits some. The data contain about 140,000 clones, more than 75% of them singletons. The sequenced material came from PBMCs. The receptors here all came from a female donor in good health and CMV-seronegative.

V usage is TRBV7-2 and J usage is TRBJ1-6; D unclear. Looked up from germline, CDR1 is SGHTA and CDR2 is FQGNSA. V was pared by 2 bases and J by 0 bases, with 17 bases between. This CDR3 is built from 19 residues. CDR3 in amino acids: CASSLIAGISPSYNSPLHF. CDR3 in DNA: TGTGCCAGCAGCTTAATTGCGGGCATCTCGCCCTCCTATAATTCACCCCTCCACTTT.

The chain joins TRBV9 to TRBJ2-2; D call uncertain. CDR3 length: 14 residues. Germline V gene lookup returns CDR1 SGDLS and CDR2 YYNGEE. Trimming shortened V by 3 bases and J by 9 bases, and 15 bases separated the two germline ends. The CDR3 sequence is CASSGRYSRWELFF. The DNA for the CDR3 is TGTGCCAGCAGCGGGCGATATAGCAGATGGGAGCTGTTTTTT. The full variable domain, completed using reference TRBV9 and TRBJ2-2, is DSGVTQTPKHLITATGQRVTLRCSPRSGDLSVYWYQQSLDQGLQFLIQYYNGEERAKGNILERFSAQQFPDLHSELNLSSLELGDSALYFCASSGRYSRWELFFGEGSRLTVL.

This clone was counted once. The genes are TRBV19 and TRBJ2-7; the D gene is possibly TRBD1 (5 bases). The CDR3 length is 13 residues. The germline V gene encodes CDR1 LNHDA and CDR2 SQIVND (reference sequence). The V and J ends lost 4 bases and 7 bases respectively, with 14 bases between them. CDR3 sequence: CASSTGRAGEQYF. CDR3 sequence (DNA): TGTGCCAGTAGTACTGGCAGGGCAGGGGAGCAGTACTTC.

This clone has just a few counts. The chain links TRBV4-3 to TRBJ2-2; tentative D call: TRBD1 (6 bases). Germline assignment: CDR1 LGHNA and CDR2 YSLEER. V was trimmed by 1 base and J by 6 bases, leaving 18 bases between them. The CDR3 consists of 17 residues. CDR3 in amino acids: CASSQGEKGVKAGELFF. The CDR3 coding sequence is TGCGCCAGCAGCCAAGGGGAGAAGGGGGTAAAGGCCGGGGAGCTGTTTTTT.

This clone was seen only a few times. The genes are TRBV6-5 and TRBJ1-1; perhaps TRBD1 as D (6 bases). V lost 6 bases and J 2 bases, leaving 16 bases between the germline ends. There are 15 residues in the CDR3. CDR1 and CDR2 from the germline V gene are MNHEY and SVGAGI. CDR3 bases: TGTGCCAGCAGCCCAAACAGGGCCCCTAACACTGAAGCTTTCTTT. Protein sequence: CASSPNRAPNTEAFF.

The rearrangement links TRBV11-2 to TRBJ2-3; TRBD2 matches at 9 bases. With V trimmed by 0 bases and J by 3 bases, 4 bases remained unmatched. The CDR3 covers 16 residues. CDR1 and CDR2 (germline): SGHAT, FQNNGV. Here the CDR3 reads CASSLEGRGGTDTQYF. The CDR3, as DNA: TGTGCCAGCAGCTTAGAGGGGCGGGGGGGTACAGATACGCAGTATTTT.

This rearrangement joins TRBV6-1 to TRBJ2-7; 7 positions agree with TRBD2. Trimming removed 5 bases from V and 4 bases from J; junction bases left unmatched: 5. CDR1 is MNHNS, CDR2 SASEGT, per germline. The CDR3 totals 13 residues. DNA for the CDR3: TGTGCCAGCAGTTTTCGGACTAGTTACGAGCAGTACTTC. It translates to CASSFRTSYEQYF.

This clone was seen only a few times. The V and J genes are TRBV10-3 and TRBJ1-6; TRBD1 matches at 10 bases. The germline CDR1 and CDR2 sequences are ENHRY and SYGVKD. V was clipped by 6 bases and J by 6 bases; unmatched bases: 11. The CDR3 covers 17 residues. CDR3 sequence (DNA): TGTGCCATCAGCACGACAGGGGGCGGATTGGGTAATTCACCCCTCCACTTT. It encodes CAISTTGGGLGNSPLHF.

This clone has just a few counts. This chain joins TRBV5-1 and TRBJ2-3, with a possible D match to TRBD1 (6 bases). The CDR3 length is 16 residues. Per the germline V gene, CDR1 is SGHRS and CDR2 is YFSETQ. V was shortened by 0 bases and J by 0 bases, with 11 bases between the two germline ends. The CDR3: CASSLDTGLSTDTQYF. In DNA, the CDR3 is TGCGCCAGCAGCTTGGATACAGGGCTTAGCACAGATACGCAGTATTTT.

This sequence joins TRBV7-9 and TRBJ1-5, with D tentatively TRBD1 (5 bases). Germline V CDR1 and CDR2: SEHNR, FQNEAQ (reference sequence). This CDR3 comprises 15 residues. Deletions cut 5 bases from V and 7 bases from J, with 18 bases between. This CDR3 reads CASSTSRGFEQPQHF. The CDR3 DNA sequence: TGTGCCAGCAGCACCTCTAGGGGCTTCGAACAGCCCCAGCATTTT.

CDR3 loop: CASKPRVEDNQPQHF. The DNA for the CDR3 is TGTGCCAGCAAGCCCAGAGTAGAGGACAATCAGCCCCAGCATTTT. The J gene is TRBJ1-5, the V gene TRBV6-1, with unresolved D. Trimming cost V 7 bases and J 3 bases, with 16 bases left between them. The CDR3 is made up of 15 amino acids. CDR1 and CDR2 from the germline V gene are MNHNS and SASEGT.

There are a few counts of this clone. The V call is TRBV6-1, the J call TRBJ1-5; D is possibly TRBD1 (6 bases). Trimming shortened V by 4 bases and J by 7 bases, and 11 bases separated the two germline ends. The CDR3 is made up of 13 amino acids. Germline V gene data show CDR1 as MNHNS and CDR2 as SASEGT. The CDR3 region is CASSAQGRQPQHF. In DNA, the CDR3 is TGTGCCAGCAGTGCACAGGGACGACAGCCCCAGCATTTT.

This chain links TRBV6-5 with TRBJ2-5; the D gene is possibly TRBD2 (5 bases). The J call is uncertain, as TRBJ2-7 better fits the DNA end. The CDR3 loop spans 15 amino acids. CDR1 is MNHEY, CDR2 SVGAGI, per germline. The CDR3 sequence is CASRPGWAPDYEQYF. The CDR3 DNA reads TGTGCCAGCCGCCCGGGGTGGGCCCCAGACTACGAGCAGTACTTC.

The chain has TRBV12-5 and TRBJ2-1; weak D call: TRBD2 (5 bases). With 6 bases removed from V and 6 bases from J, the gap between germline ends came to 18 bases. This CDR3 spans 15 amino acids. CDR1 and CDR2 (germline): LGHNT, FRNRAP. The CDR3 is CASGIWGAGSNEQFF. The CDR3 bases are TGTGCTAGTGGCATATGGGGAGCCGGTAGCAATGAGCAGTTCTTC.

In this sample, this clone turned up once. The V and J genes are TRBV19 and TRBJ2-7; D might be TRBD2 (6 bases). The CDR3 is made up of 14 amino acids. Per the germline V gene, CDR1 is LNHDA and CDR2 is SQIVND (reference sequence). V shed 1 base and J shed 2 bases, with 9 bases lying between them. The chain's CDR3 is CASSIGGTTYEQYF. CDR3 nucleotides: TGTGCCAGTAGTATAGGCGGGACCACCTACGAGCAGTACTTC.

This chain links TRBV19 with TRBJ2-3; 7 bases fit TRBD2. CDR1 LNHDA and CDR2 SQIVND come from the germline V gene (reference sequence). The CDR3 is 15 residues long. J lost 5 bases, V lost 6 bases, and 11 bases had no gene match. CDR3 nucleotides: TGTGCCAGTAGCCCCTCCGCGGGAGTCGGAGATACGCAGTATTTT. The encoded protein is CASSPSAGVGDTQYF. The variable domain in full, completed from reference TRBV19 and TRBJ2-3, reads DGGITQSPKYLFRKEGQNVTLSCEQNLNHDAMYWYRQDPGQGLRLIYYSQIVNDFQKGDIAEGYSVSREKKESFPLTVTSAQKNPTAFYLCASSPSAGVGDTQYFGPGTRLTVL.

The rearrangement links TRBV19 to TRBJ2-7; TRBD1 matches at 7 bases. The CDR3 length is 14 residues. The junction had 5 bases not matched to a gene; V was cut back by 4 bases and J by 2 bases. The germline gives CDR1 LNHDA, CDR2 SQIVND (reference sequence). The CDR3 spells CASSNRDRPYEQYF. CDR3 DNA sequence: TGTGCCAGTAGTAACCGGGACAGACCCTACGAGCAGTACTTC.

V is TRBV28 and J is TRBJ2-7; D might be TRBD1 (5 bases). The CDR3 totals 17 residues. Per germline, CDR1 MDHEN and CDR2 SYDVKM. Trimming took off 8 bases at V and 3 bases at J, with 26 bases between the two ends. The CDR3 sequence is CASGSYFRSDRDYEQYF. CDR3 DNA sequence: TGTGCCAGCGGAAGTTACTTCCGGAGCGACAGAGACTACGAGCAGTACTTC.

The rearrangement uses TRBV19 and TRBJ2-5, with a weak D call TRBD1 (6 bases). The V gene's germline CDR1 is LNHDA and CDR2 SQIVND (reference sequence). Trimming left V 5 bases short and J 7 bases short, with 20 bases between. The CDR3 consists of 15 residues. The CDR3 protein is CASSGGQRFEGTQYF. As DNA, the CDR3 is TGTGCCAGTAGTGGAGGACAGCGCTTTGAGGGGACCCAGTACTTC.

This chain uses TRBV15 with TRBJ2-3; 8 bases align to TRBD1. Trimming removed 0 bases from V and 3 bases from J; junction bases left unmatched: 5. The CDR3 is 16 residues long. Per the germline V gene, CDR1 is LNHNV and CDR2 is YYDKDF (reference sequence). The CDR3 DNA reads as TGTGCCACCAGCAGAGATCGGACAGGGAGGACAGATACGCAGTATTTT. Its protein product is CATSRDRTGRTDTQYF.

The table lists this clone with a few counts. This rearrangement joins TRBV6-4 to TRBJ2-2; possible D gene TRBD1, 6 bases. The V end lost 5 bases, the J end lost 3 bases, and 13 bases lay between the germline ends. The germline gives CDR1 MRHNA, CDR2 SNTAGT. There are 15 residues in the CDR3. The CDR3 sequence is CASSNTGLDTGELFF. In nucleotides, the CDR3 is TGTGCCAGCAGTAATACAGGGTTGGACACCGGGGAGCTGTTTTTT.

The CDR3 loop is CASSLYGPGAITDTQYF. The CDR3 nucleotides are TGTGCCAGCAGCTTGTATGGTCCAGGGGCTATCACAGATACGCAGTATTTT. The chain couples TRBV5-4 to TRBJ2-3; perhaps TRBD1 as D (6 bases). V was shortened by 1 base and J by 2 bases, with 17 bases between the two germline ends. The germline gives CDR1 SGHNT, CDR2 YYREEE (reference sequence). The CDR3 extends over 17 amino acids.

The chain employs TRBV5-1 and TRBJ2-1, with 8 bases fitting TRBD2. CDR1 is SGHRS, CDR2 YFSETQ, per germline. The CDR3 has 14 residues. V was pared by 0 bases and J by 9 bases, with 5 bases of the junction left unmatched. The CDR3 is CASSLVAGGAEQFF. The CDR3 coding sequence is TGCGCCAGCAGCTTGGTCGCGGGGGGCGCTGAGCAGTTCTTC.

J is TRBJ2-5 and V is TRBV15, with D maybe TRBD2 (6 bases). The J call may be faulty, since TRBJ2-7 better matches the DNA end. The CDR3 is 12 amino acids. CDR1 LNHNV and CDR2 YYDKDF come from the germline V gene (reference sequence). CDR3 loop: CATSRVEGEQYF. The CDR3 nucleotides read TGTGCCACCAGCAGGGTGGAGGGCGAGCAGTACTTC.

This chain links TRBV5-1 with TRBJ2-2; tentatively, D is TRBD2 (7 bases). V lost 3 bases, J lost 4 bases, and 22 bases lay in between. The CDR3 is 18 residues long. The V gene's germline CDR1 is SGHRS and CDR2 YFSETQ. Here the CDR3 DNA reads TGCGCCAGCAGCTCGTGGGGGGCGGGAGCAGACCGCACCGGGGAGCTGTTTTTT. Translated: CASSSWGAGADRTGELFF.

CDR3 amino acids: CASSGSRQGTNEKLFF. The CDR3 coding sequence is TGTGCCAGCAGCGGCTCCCGACAGGGGACTAATGAAAAACTGTTTTTT. The chain recombines TRBV7-9 with TRBJ1-4; 8 nucleotides agree with TRBD1. This CDR3 contains 16 residues. V trimming: 5 bases; J trimming: 2 bases; junction bases outside the gene matches: 7. Germline loops: CDR1 SEHNR, CDR2 FQNEAQ (reference sequence).

For the CDR3, the DNA is TGTGCCAGCAGTTACCCTACAGGGGTGGGAGAGACCCAGTACTTC. The encoded protein is CASSYPTGVGETQYF. The chain joins TRBV6-6 to TRBJ2-5, with 7 bases that match TRBD1. The CDR3 has 15 residues. Trimming removed 2 bases from V and 4 bases from J; junction bases left unmatched: 7. Germline V gene sequence: CDR1 MNHNY, CDR2 SVGAGI (reference sequence).

In its sample, this clone was seen a few times. This chain joins TRBV11-2 and TRBJ1-1; D is unresolved. CDR1 and CDR2 from the germline V gene are SGHAT and FQNNGV. Trimming removed 5 bases at V and 0 bases at J, with 7 bases between. The length of the CDR3 is 13 residues. The CDR3 reads CASSLQMNTEAFF. The CDR3 DNA sequence: TGTGCCAGCAGCCTCCAGATGAACACTGAAGCTTTCTTT.